The 12 T cell receptor beta chains presented below share a single source sample, sequenced in a study of blood T cell repertoires in COVID-19. TCRdb keeps only in-frame clones here, not all; method: immunoSEQ multiplex PCR. Of 190,000 or so clones in the sample, roughly 80% were seen once. Material for sequencing was PBMCs or T cells enriched from blood (not recorded which). Receptors originate from a man in his forties who had recovered from COVID-19.

CDR3 sequence reads: CASSENGGEGNEQFF. The CDR3 DNA sequence: TGCGCCAGCAGTGAGAACGGGGGGGAGGGCAATGAGCAGTTCTTC. The chain is built from TRBV10-2 and TRBJ2-1, with 8 bases that match TRBD2. V trimming: 2 bases; J trimming: 6 bases; junction bases outside the gene matches: 6. The CDR3 extends over 15 amino acids. CDR1 and CDR2 from the germline V gene are WSHSY and SAAADI.

The chain carries TRBV28 and TRBJ1-2; 7 bases fit TRBD1. The CDR3 consists of 15 residues. Germline V gene lookup returns CDR1 MDHEN and CDR2 SYDVKM. J was trimmed by 8 bases and V by 0 bases; bases with no gene match: 9. The CDR3 nucleotides are TGTGCCAGCAGTTTATGGGACAGGACTCTCAGGGGCTACACCTTC. The encoded protein is CASSLWDRTLRGYTF.

The chain combines TRBV10-3 with TRBJ1-1; TRBD1 agrees at 9 bases. CDR1 is ENHRY and CDR2 is SYGVKD in the germline V gene. This CDR3 is built from 15 residues. After removal of 0 bases from V and 4 bases from J, the junction contained 3 bases not matched to a gene. The CDR3 spells CAISESGQGSTEAFF. The CDR3 DNA reads TGTGCCATCAGTGAGTCGGGACAGGGAAGCACTGAAGCTTTCTTT.

This clone was detected a few times. The chain couples TRBV5-4 to TRBJ1-1, with unresolved D. Germline CDR1 is SGHNT and CDR2 is YYREEE (reference sequence). V dropped 1 base and J dropped 0 bases, with 10 bases sitting between them. This CDR3 contains 15 residues. The DNA for the CDR3 is TGTGCCAGCAGCTTGTTAACCGGGATGAACACTGAAGCTTTCTTT. Amino acids: CASSLLTGMNTEAFF.

The V call is TRBV29-1, the J call TRBJ1-2; D not resolved. The germline CDR1 and CDR2 sequences are SQVTM and ANQGSEA. The CDR3 runs to 13 residues. V lost 4 bases to trimming and J lost 4 bases, with 13 bases between them. Here the CDR3 reads CSVVEGVSYGYTF. The CDR3 DNA reads as TGCAGCGTTGTGGAGGGTGTGAGCTATGGCTACACCTTC.

This clone came up a few times. This chain connects TRBV30 to TRBJ1-1; the D is unclear. The germline V and J ends were trimmed by 4 bases and 0 bases, with 12 bases remaining between them. The germline V gene has CDR1 GTSNPN and CDR2 SVGIG (reference sequence). CDR3 length equals 14 residues. CDR3 nucleotide sequence: TGTGCCTGGAACCCAACCCAGATGAACACTGAAGCTTTCTTT. This translates into CAWNPTQMNTEAFF.

The CDR3 coding sequence is TGTGCCAGCAGCCGGGACACCGGACAGGGATATGGCTACACCTTC. Residues: CASSRDTGQGYGYTF. The chain is built from TRBV7-2 and TRBJ1-2, with TRBD1 identical over 8 bases. The J segment lost 5 bases and the V segment lost 5 bases, leaving 10 bases of the junction unmatched. Germline CDR1 reads SGHTA; CDR2 reads FQGNSA. This CDR3 spans 15 amino acids.

The chain is built from TRBV5-4 and TRBJ1-2, with D perhaps TRBD1 (5 bases). Germline CDR1 reads SGHNT; CDR2 reads YYREEE (reference sequence). The CDR3 has 16 amino acids. The germline V and J ends were trimmed by 4 bases and 8 bases, with 24 bases remaining between them. This CDR3 reads CASSQTGAGPGVGYTF. The CDR3 nucleotides are TGTGCCAGCAGCCAGACTGGGGCTGGTCCTGGGGTAGGCTACACCTTC.

This chain uses TRBV7-3 with TRBJ2-2, with D possibly TRBD2 on 5 matching bases. This CDR3 is 15 amino acids long. Looked up from germline, CDR1 is SGHTA and CDR2 is FQGTGA. V lost 5 bases to trimming and J lost 2 bases, with 12 bases between them. This chain's CDR3 is CASSPGRGNTGELFF. Written as DNA, the CDR3 is TGTGCCAGCAGCCCGGGCCGGGGTAACACCGGGGAGCTGTTTTTT. The full variable domain, with the rest looked up from reference TRBV7-3 and TRBJ2-2, is GAGVSQTPSNKVTEKGKYVELRCDPISGHTALYWYRQSLGQGPEFLIYFQGTGAADDSGLPNDRFFAVRPEGSVSTLKIQRTERGDSAVYLCASSPGRGNTGELFFGEGSRLTVL.

The chain joins TRBV28 to TRBJ1-3, with D unresolved. The CDR3 totals 13 residues. Trimming stripped 6 bases from V and 3 bases from J, with 9 bases between. Germline V gives CDR1 MDHEN, CDR2 SYDVKM. CDR3 sequence (DNA): TGTGCCAGCAGCCGGGGTTATGGAAACACCATATATTTT. Amino acid sequence: CASSRGYGNTIYF. Complete variable domain (other parts from reference TRBV28 and TRBJ1-3): DVKVTQSSRYLVKRTGEKVFLECVQDMDHENMFWYRQDPGLGLRLIYFSYDVKMKEKGDIPEGYSVSREKKERFSLILESASTNQTSMYLCASSRGYGNTIYFGEGSWLTVV.

The V call is TRBV6-5, the J call TRBJ2-7, with D possibly TRBD1 on 5 matching bases. The germline CDR1 and CDR2 sequences are MNHEY and SVGAGI. The CDR3 consists of 13 residues. The V gene lost 6 bases and the J gene lost 3 bases, with 12 bases spanning the gap. The CDR3 DNA sequence: TGTGCCAGCAGCCCCCTTAGGGGCTACGAGCAGTACTTC. This gives the protein CASSPLRGYEQYF.

This clone showed up just once. At one of its ends the junction is not consistent with the germline gene, which may arise from a read error. The chain links TRBV28 to TRBJ1-2, with D uncertain. This CDR3 has 12 amino acids. CDR1 and CDR2 from the germline V gene are MDHEN and SYDVKM. CDR3 coding DNA: TGTGCCAGCAGTTTAAGTACCAGGAACCCTTATTGG. Protein: CASSLSTRNPYW.